This TCR beta chain was recorded in a study of blood T cells in healthy people across ages. At the level of the study: Template-switching capture recovered about one barcoded beta molecule per two T cells. General observations from the study: PBMCs left unsorted prevented a conclusive naive versus antigen-experienced comparison. Long-lived and aged donors differed, with more naive CD4+ cells and higher diversity in the long-lived.

A second 7 to 11 cycle PCR used barcoded and J-beta primers. Carrying 12 random nucleotides, a template-switch adaptor labeled each individual cDNA molecule. MiXCR, applied by TCRdb to the 5' RACE reads, yields one record per CDR3 protein. The sample gives hundreds of thousands of distinct CDR3 sequences, around 50% of which show up once; around 18% is in the top ten. Note on this clonotype: Its antigen is unidentified.

The CDR3 spans 12 residues. The rearrangement joins TRBV21-1 to TRBJ2-5. TRBV21-1 is termed a pseudogene. This TCR derives from a man older than 75 in good health. The sequenced material came from blood. The CDR3 is CASSKRWKTQYF. The CDR3, as DNA: TGTGCCAGCAGCAAAAGGTGGAAGACCCAGTACTTC.